This T cell receptor (beta chain) was sequenced during a study of T cell changes during pregnancy in multiple sclerosis. Measured with immunoSEQ multiplex PCR; TCRdb has only the in-frame clones, and not every one. Of tens of thousands of clones listed, about 92% are singletons. The ends were cut back, 4 bases at V and 3 bases at J, with 13 bases in the middle. Germline CDR1 is SGHDT and CDR2 is YYEEEE. CDR3 length: 15 residues. The sequence was obtained from a female donor in good health, enrolled as a control in a pregnancy study. V is TRBV5-6 and J is TRBJ2-2, with a tentative D call TRBD1 (6 bases). The source was peripheral blood, collected in the third trimester of pregnancy. As DNA, the CDR3 is TGTGCCAGCAGCGTACAGACAGGCTACACCGGGGAGCTGTTTTTT. Its protein product is CASSVQTGYTGELFF. Supplemented by reference TRBV5-6 and TRBJ2-2, the full variable domain reads DAGVTQSPTHLIKTRGQQVTLRCSPKSGHDTVSWYQQALGQGPQFIFQYYEEEERQRGNFPDRFSGHQFPNYSSELNVNALLLGDSALYLCASSVQTGYTGELFFGEGSRLTVL.